This T cell receptor (beta chain) was sequenced in a study of human T cells and chemical hapten exposure. CDR1 and CDR2 from the germline V gene are KGHDR and SFDVKD. V gave up 6 bases and J gave up 6 bases; unmatched junction bases: 6. This CDR3 is built from 14 residues. It was the library that attached unique molecular identifiers to individual cDNA molecules. A single record per CDR3 protein comes from TCRdb applying MiXCR to the RACE reads. The sample lists around 340,000 distinct CDR3 sequences, roughly 6.9% occurring once. Stated time point: patch test 1, 2 weeks after DPC sensitization. Indicated treatment: therapeutic diphenylcyclopropenone sensitization with weekly scalp DPC. The study drew its donors from alopecia patients who were 18 to 70 years old and suitable for DPC. Findings and caveats of the study: The number of TCRs above 1 in 1000 frequency did not change after DPC sensitization.

This clonotype was picked up a small number of times. The antigen is not known. The gene calls are TRBV24-1 and TRBJ2-2; 7 nucleotides align to TRBD1. The material sequenced was whole blood, taken in connection with sensitization to the hapten diphenylcyclopropenone (DPC). This TCR was recovered from a woman aged 18-29 years with alopecia areata. Some clones in this sample may be carry-over from other donors' samples. The CDR3: CATSLTGDPGELFF. The CDR3 coding sequence is TGTGCCACCAGTCTCACAGGGGACCCCGGGGAGCTGTTTTTT.